Included here is one T cell receptor beta chain sequence, with context. Using immunoSEQ multiplex PCR, the repertoire was profiled, and TCRdb retains in-frame clones only, with some absent. Found here are 250,000 to 400,000 clones, 75% to 90% of them singletons; the top ten hold 5% to 5.5%. The sample belongs to a study of blood T cell repertoires in COVID-19. The receptor was derived from a man between 60 and 75 years old who had recovered from COVID-19. Sequencing was performed on PBMCs or T cells enriched from blood (not recorded which).

CDR3 DNA: TGCGCCAGCAGCCTATCGACTAGCGGGAGGGCCGAGTATACGCAGTATTTT. Translated, it gives CASSLSTSGRAEYTQYF. This chain links TRBV5-1 with TRBJ2-3; 14 bases align to TRBD2. V was pared by 4 bases and J by 7 bases, with 11 bases of the junction left unmatched. The germline V gene has CDR1 SGHRS and CDR2 YFSETQ. The CDR3 extends over 17 amino acids.